Listed below are T cell receptor beta chains from one sample, sequenced in a study of blood T cells in healthy people across ages. TCRdb fed the 5' RACE reads into MiXCR, producing one record per CDR3 protein. The profile shows approximately 780,000 distinct CDR3 sequences, 20% to 30% of them singletons. These data also featured in a second study, about T cells of mothers and their children.

Sample: blood. The source of these receptors is a boy aged 5 to 17 in good health. The CDR3 runs from the conserved cysteine through the conserved F or W. Some rows mark clone size as missing; the rest say once, few, many or name a class of expanded clone.

TRBJ2-7 few TRBV7-9 CASSFPRGSYEQYF
TRBJ2-5 few TRBV20-1 CSVGTSGVYQETQYF
TRBJ1-5 once TRBV7-9 CASSSGRAQGPQHF
TRBJ2-1 few TRBV3-1 CASSQDTAGGAYNEQFF
TRBJ2-7 many TRBV15 CATGVASYEQYF
TRBJ2-1 few TRBV5-1 CASSPTGEYNEQLF
NA NA TRBV12-3/TRBV12-4 CASTLGGYEQYF
TRBJ2-7 NA TRBV7-2 CASSLLGGSFYEQYF
TRBJ2-7 NA TRBV29-1 CSVEQTGTSYEQYF
TRBJ2-3 once TRBV7-2 CASSYRQAGSTDTQYF
TRBJ2-1 NA TRBV11-2 CASIKGLAGVYNEQFF
TRBJ1-3 NA TRBV11-2 CASSPLRDRGLGNTIYF
TRBJ2-3 few TRBV27 CASSLPGRVLSTDTQYF
TRBJ2-5 few TRBV20-1 CSASLDLIGETQYF
TRBJ2-1 NA TRBV12-3/TRBV12-4 CASSPRVASRFF
TRBJ2-5 many TRBV18 CASSPPTGGLQTQYF
TRBJ2-1 few TRBV6-4 CASSDQTGRNEQFF
TRBJ1-4 once TRBV20-1 CSTKGQASWDEKLFF
TRBJ1-2 NA TRBV3-1 CASSQDPASNYGYTF
NA many TRBV6-6 CASSRTGGSSYEQYF
TRBJ2-1 NA TRBV6-4 CASSAQGSEQFF
TRBJ2-5 NA TRBV19 CASSHGLAGVQETQYF
NA NA TRBV4-1 CASSQGNGDNEQFF
NA few TRBV12-3/TRBV12-4 CASSPTSNEQFF
TRBJ2-5 few TRBV6-1 CASRLGAPLRSDQYF
TRBJ2-3 few TRBV12-3/TRBV12-4 CASSPGLATTDTQYF
TRBJ2-4 NA TRBV9 CASSGTWAKNIQYF